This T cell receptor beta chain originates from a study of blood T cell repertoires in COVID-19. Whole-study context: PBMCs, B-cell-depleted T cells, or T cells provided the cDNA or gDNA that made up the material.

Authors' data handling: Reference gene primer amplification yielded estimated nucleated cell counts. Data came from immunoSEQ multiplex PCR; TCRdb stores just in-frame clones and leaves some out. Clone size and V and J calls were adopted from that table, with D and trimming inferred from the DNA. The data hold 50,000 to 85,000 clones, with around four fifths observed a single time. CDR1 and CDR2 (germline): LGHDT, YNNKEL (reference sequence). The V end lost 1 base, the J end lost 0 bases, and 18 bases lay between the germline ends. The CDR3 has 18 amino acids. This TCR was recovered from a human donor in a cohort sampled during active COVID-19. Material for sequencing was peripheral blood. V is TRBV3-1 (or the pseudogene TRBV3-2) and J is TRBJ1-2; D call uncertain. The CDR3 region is CASSQGIHQLKANYGYTF. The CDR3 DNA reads TGTGCCAGCAGCCAAGGTATTCACCAACTCAAAGCTAACTATGGCTACACCTTC.